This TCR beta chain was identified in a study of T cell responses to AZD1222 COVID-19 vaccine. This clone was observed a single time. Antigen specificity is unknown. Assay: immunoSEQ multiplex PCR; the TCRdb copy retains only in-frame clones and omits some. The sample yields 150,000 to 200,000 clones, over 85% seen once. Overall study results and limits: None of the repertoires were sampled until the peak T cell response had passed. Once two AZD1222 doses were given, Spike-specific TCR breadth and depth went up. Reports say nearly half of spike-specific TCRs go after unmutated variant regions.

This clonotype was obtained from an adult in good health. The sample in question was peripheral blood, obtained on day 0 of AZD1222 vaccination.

The DNA of the CDR3 is TGTGCCACCAGCAGAGATTTGCAGGGGGCCCAGCCCCAGCATTTT. Encoded protein: CATSRDLQGAQPQHF. This rearrangement joins TRBV15 to TRBJ1-5; 8 bases match TRBD1. The CDR3 has 15 residues. The germline V gene has CDR1 LNHNV and CDR2 YYDKDF (reference sequence). The V segment lost 0 bases and the J segment 7 bases; nucleotides outside the gene matches: 5. The whole variable domain, filled in from reference TRBV15 and TRBJ1-5, reads DAMVIQNPRYQVTQFGKPVTLSCSQTLNHNVMYWYQQKSSQAPKLLFHYYDKDFNNEADTPDNFQSRRPNTSFCFLDIRSPGLGDTAMYLCATSRDLQGAQPQHFGDGTRLSIL.